These 21 T cell receptor beta chains came from one sample sequenced in a study of cytomegalovirus exposure and HLA in healthy donors. Primers: 60 Vbeta forward and 13 Jbeta reverse. Generated by immunoSEQ multiplex PCR, the TCRdb table keeps only in-frame clones and is missing some. The top ten clones hold over 1% of a sample with some 170,000 clones, 9.5% of them seen once. The source material was PBMCs. All receptors derive from a woman aged 25 to 39 in good health and CMV-seropositive.

In nucleotides, the CDR3 is TGCGCCAGCAGTGAAGGACCAGGGAATCTTAACTATGGCTACACCTTC. Protein product: CASSEGPGNLNYGYTF. V is TRBV10-1 and J is TRBJ1-2; tentative D call: TRBD1 (5 bases). The CDR3 extends over 16 amino acids. CDR1 is WNHNN, CDR2 SYGVQD, per germline (reference sequence). With 3 bases removed from V and 1 base from J, the gap between germline ends came to 15 bases.

V gene TRBV15 combines with J gene TRBJ1-5; TRBD1 matches at 8 bases. Germline assignment: CDR1 LNHNV and CDR2 YYDKDF (reference sequence). The CDR3 covers 15 residues. The ends lost 5 bases at V and 5 bases at J; junction bases unmatched: 8. CDR3 nucleotide sequence: TGTGCCACCAGCCGTGGACAGGGTTGGGATCAGCCCCAGCATTTT. This encodes CATSRGQGWDQPQHF.

This clone has just a few counts. The chain links TRBV6-5 to TRBJ2-5, with 9 bases aligning to TRBD1. The CDR3 has 13 residues. After removal of 8 bases from V and 7 bases from J, the junction contained 8 bases not matched to a gene. Germline V gene sequence: CDR1 MNHEY, CDR2 SVGAGI. The chain's CDR3 is CASAGQGDMTQYF. CDR3 nucleotide sequence: TGTGCCAGCGCGGGACAGGGTGATATGACCCAGTACTTC.

This clone has more than one count but fewer than ten. The chain couples TRBV7-8 to TRBJ2-5, with 10 nucleotides matching TRBD2. Germline V CDR1 and CDR2: SGHVS, FQNEAQ. The CDR3 runs to 15 residues. V lost 5 bases and J lost 5; bases outside the gene matches: 8. The DNA of the CDR3 is TGTGCCAGCAGCATCAGCGGGAGGGCCTTTGAGACCCAGTACTTC. This translates into CASSISGRAFETQYF.

The chain has TRBV30 and TRBJ1-4; D remains ambiguous. The V and J ends lost 3 bases and 8 bases respectively, with 10 bases between them. The length of the CDR3 is 12 residues. Germline V gives CDR1 GTSNPN, CDR2 SVGIG (reference sequence). CDR3 amino acids: CAWRRGGEKLFF. The CDR3 bases are TGTGCCTGGAGGCGAGGAGGGGAAAAACTGTTTTTT.

J is TRBJ2-7 and V is TRBV7-2; D is perhaps TRBD1 (6 bases). Germline V gene sequence: CDR1 SGHTA, CDR2 FQGNSA. The ends were cut back, 3 bases at V and 0 bases at J, with 18 bases in the middle. CDR3 length: 17 residues. The CDR3 here is CASSLTTGSTRSYEQYF. CDR3 nucleotide sequence: TGTGCCAGCAGCTTGACAACAGGGTCGACGCGCTCCTACGAGCAGTACTTC.

This clone turned up a few times. V is TRBV20-1 and J is TRBJ2-5; no firm D call. CDR3 size: 10 residues. The V end lost 3 bases, the J end lost 8 bases, and 7 bases lay between the germline ends. Germline assignment: CDR1 DFQATT and CDR2 SNEGSKA (reference sequence). The CDR3 reads CSARYSTQYF. CDR3 coding DNA: TGCAGTGCTAGGTATAGCACCCAGTACTTC.

This clone has only a few counts. The chain has TRBV14 and TRBJ1-1; D is ambiguous. Trimming left V 4 bases short and J 1 base short, with 7 bases between. Germline V gene data show CDR1 as SGHDN and CDR2 as FVKESK. The CDR3 is 13 residues long. The CDR3 sequence is CASSRNTNTEAFF. The CDR3, as DNA: TGTGCCAGCAGCCGCAACACGAACACTGAAGCTTTCTTT.

There are a few counts of this clone. This chain uses TRBV4-1 with TRBJ2-7; D is undetermined. Germline V gene data show CDR1 as MGHRA and CDR2 as YSYEKL. This CDR3 contains 17 residues. V lost 0 bases and J lost 2, with 17 bases in between. The CDR3 DNA is TGCGCCAGCAGCCAAGAAAGGCCCACAGAGTATACCTACGAGCAGTACTTC. It encodes CASSQERPTEYTYEQYF.

This clone was seen more than once but under ten times. The rearrangement joins TRBV2 to TRBJ2-7; D is perhaps TRBD2 (6 bases). V lost 8 bases and J 0 bases, leaving 17 bases between the germline ends. Germline values: CDR1 SNHLY, CDR2 FYNNEI. CDR3 length: 15 amino acids. CDR3 in amino acids: CASRDSGFSSYEQYF. DNA for the CDR3: TGTGCCAGCCGAGATAGCGGTTTTAGCTCCTACGAGCAGTACTTC.

This clone appeared a few times. The rearrangement uses TRBV9 and TRBJ1-2; no firm D call. The CDR3 runs 14 residues. Germline V CDR1 and CDR2: SGDLS, YYNGEE. Trimming took off 4 bases at V and 1 base at J, with 11 bases between the two ends. The CDR3 here is CASSPADFNYGYTF. CDR3 bases: TGTGCCAGCAGCCCGGCGGACTTTAACTATGGCTACACCTTC.

CDR3 sequence: CASSSMDSTDTQYF. The CDR3 DNA sequence: TGTGCCAGCAGCTCGATGGACTCTACAGATACGCAGTATTTT. The chain employs TRBV7-3 and TRBJ2-3, with D possibly matching TRBD2 (5 bases). The V and J ends lost 4 bases and 3 bases respectively, with 11 bases between them. Germline lookup yields CDR1 SGHTA and CDR2 FQGTGA. The CDR3 is 14 amino acids.

This clone turned up a few times. The chain employs TRBV13 and TRBJ1-2; 7 nucleotides match TRBD1. There are 14 residues in the CDR3. In germline, CDR1 is PRHDT, CDR2 FYEKMQ (reference sequence). Unmatched junction bases numbered 8, after V lost 5 bases and J lost 5 bases. The CDR3 DNA reads TGTGCCAGCAGCCCCCCGACAGGGAGATATGGCTACACCTTC. Residues: CASSPPTGRYGYTF.

This clone was counted between two and nine times. The rearrangement joins TRBV6-1 to TRBJ1-4; D remains unclear. Germline CDR1 MNHNS, CDR2 SASEGT. The CDR3 length is 13 residues. Trimming cost V 3 bases and J 11 bases, with 13 bases left between them. The CDR3 DNA sequence: TGTGCCAGCAGTGATTGGCTAGCCGAGAAACTGTTTTTT. Encoded protein: CASSDWLAEKLFF.

The chain couples TRBV5-1 to TRBJ2-3; D is possibly TRBD1 (5 bases). CDR1 and CDR2 (germline): SGHRS, YFSETQ. The CDR3 runs 14 residues. V was trimmed by 4 bases and J by 6 bases, leaving 15 bases between them. CDR3 protein: CASSPGHNRDTQYF. CDR3 DNA sequence: TGCGCCAGCAGCCCCGGACATAACCGGGATACGCAGTATTTT. Complete variable domain (other parts from reference TRBV5-1 and TRBJ2-3): KAGVTQTPRYLIKTRGQQVTLSCSPISGHRSVSWYQQTPGQGLQFLFEYFSETQRNKGNFPGRFSGRQFSNSRSEMNVSTLELGDSALYLCASSPGHNRDTQYFGPGTRLTVL.

The chain employs TRBV25-1 and TRBJ2-7; 8 bases are shared with TRBD1. The germline CDR1 and CDR2 sequences are MGHDK and SYGVNS. The V and J ends lost 4 bases and 7 bases, in that order; junction bases with no gene match: 12. The CDR3 extends over 15 amino acids. The CDR3 spells CASSGSGTGLDEQYF. As DNA, the CDR3 is TGTGCCAGCAGTGGCTCGGGGACAGGACTCGATGAGCAGTACTTC.

This clone was recorded only once. In nucleotides, the CDR3 is TGTGCCAGCAGCCCCTATAGCGGGAATAGTGACAATGAGCAGTTCTTC. The encoded protein is CASSPYSGNSDNEQFF. This chain connects TRBV11-2 to TRBJ2-1, with 8 bases fitting TRBD2. Germline V lookup: CDR1 SGHAT, CDR2 FQNNGV. The CDR3 loop spans 16 amino acids. V was pared by 5 bases and J by 5 bases, with 11 bases of the junction left unmatched.

This clone has more than one count but fewer than ten. The V and J genes are TRBV6-6 and TRBJ2-5; perhaps TRBD2 as D (5 bases). Germline V gene data show CDR1 as MNHNY and CDR2 as SVGAGI (reference sequence). V shed 8 bases and J shed 4 bases, with 20 bases lying between them. The CDR3 consists of 15 residues. CDR3 nucleotide sequence: TGTGCCAGCTCCGACCGAGGGAATGCAGTAGAGACCCAGTACTTC. This gives the protein CASSDRGNAVETQYF.

The J gene is TRBJ2-3, the V gene TRBV6-5; TRBD1 agrees at 7 bases. V trimming: 2 bases; J trimming: 1 base; junction bases outside the gene matches: 0. Germline lookup yields CDR1 MNHEY and CDR2 SVGAGI. CDR3 size: 14 residues. The CDR3 is CASSYGTGTDTQYF. The CDR3 DNA is TGTGCCAGCAGTTACGGGACAGGCACAGATACGCAGTATTTT.

The chain recombines TRBV5-1 with TRBJ1-2; TRBD1 aligns across 7 bases. This CDR3 contains 15 residues. Germline trimming cut 2 bases from V and 7 bases from J; bases unmatched to any gene: 11. Germline V gene sequence: CDR1 SGHRS, CDR2 YFSETQ. The CDR3 loop reads CASSFQTTGTGGYTF. The CDR3 coding sequence is TGCGCCAGCAGCTTCCAAACGACAGGGACGGGTGGCTACACCTTC.

The chain has TRBV11-2 and TRBJ2-5; 7 bases map to TRBD2. The CDR3 consists of 13 residues. Germline V CDR1 and CDR2: SGHAT, FQNNGV. The V gene end was trimmed by 5 bases and the J gene end by 5 bases; junction bases not matched to a gene: 5. In DNA form, the CDR3 reads TGTGCCAGCAGCGCGGGAGTTCGGGAGACCCAGTACTTC. This sequence encodes CASSAGVRETQYF.